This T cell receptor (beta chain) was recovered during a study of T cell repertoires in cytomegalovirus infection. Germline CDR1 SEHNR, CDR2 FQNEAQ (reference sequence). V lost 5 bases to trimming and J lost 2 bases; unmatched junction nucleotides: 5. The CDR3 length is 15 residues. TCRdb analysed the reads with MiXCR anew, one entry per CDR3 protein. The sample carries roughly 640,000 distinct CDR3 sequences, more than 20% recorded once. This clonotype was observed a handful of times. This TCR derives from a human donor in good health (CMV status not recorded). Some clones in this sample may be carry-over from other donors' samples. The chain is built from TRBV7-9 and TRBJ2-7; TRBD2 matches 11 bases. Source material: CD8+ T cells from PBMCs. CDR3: CASSPTSGAPYEQYV. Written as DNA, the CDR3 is TGTGCCAGCAGCCCGACTAGCGGGGCTCCCTACGAGCAGTACGTC.